Listed below are T cell receptor beta chains from one sample, sequenced in a study of radiation and T cells in renal cell carcinoma. Produced via immunoSEQ multiplex PCR; TCRdb's table is partial and in-frame only. The sample includes about 130,000 clones, around four fifths of them seen just once. The source was blood, collected from a patient whose treatment included radiotherapy and nephrectomy. All receptors derive from a woman aged 55-75 years with renal cell carcinoma. CDR3s include the opening cysteine and the closing phenylalanine or tryptophan. D genes are given only for firm matches. Part of the rows lack a size; the others show once, few, many or a class for expanded clones.

size	J	D	V	DNA	CDR3
-	TRBJ1-2	-	TRBV12-2	TGTGCAAGTCGCTTACTTCTCGATGTGGATGCTTTCTATGGCTACACCTTC	CASRLLLDVDAFYGYTF
-	TRBJ1-2	-	TRBV7-2	TGTGCCAGCAGCTTAACGAGACAGGCAACAAGAGGCTACACCTTC	CASSLTRQATRGYTF
-	TRBJ1-2	-	TRBV30	TGTGCCTGGAGTCGCCGTAACCCCAGCGCTAACTATGGCTACACCTTC	CAWSRRNPSANYGYTF
-	TRBJ2-7	TRBD1	TRBV6-5	TGTGCCAGCAGTAGACAGGGGGTCACCGAGCAGTACTTC	CASSRQGVTEQYF
-	TRBJ2-7	-	TRBV14	TGTGCCAGCAGCCGGACATCTACCTCCTACGAGCAGTACTTC	CASSRTSTSYEQYF
-	TRBJ1-3	-	TRBV6-1	TGTGCCAGCCGTAGCAGCCTCTCTGGAAACACCATATATTTT	CASRSSLSGNTIYF
-	TRBJ2-1	-	TRBV7-9	TGTGCCAGCGGGGAGCTCGGCAGTTACAATGAGCAGTTCTTC	CASGELGSYNEQFF
-	TRBJ2-7	-	TRBV11-3	TGTGCCAGGGGGGGACCGGACCCCAGCGAGCAGTACTTC	CARGGPDPSEQYF
-	TRBJ1-1	-	TRBV19	TGTGCCAGTATGGGGGGTTGGAACACTGAAGCTTTCTTT	CASMGGWNTEAFF
-	TRBJ2-7	-	TRBV18	TGTGCCAGCTCACCAAGTATAGGCAGGGGAGGGTCCTACGAGCAGTACTTC	CASSPSIGRGGSYEQYF
-	TRBJ1-5	-	TRBV7-9	TGTGCCAGCAGCCGGGGGGGGACCCAGCATTTT	CASSRGGTQHF
-	TRBJ1-2	-	TRBV28	TGTGCCAGCAGACGAGGACAGATTTTTGGGGGCTACACCTTC	CASRRGQIFGGYTF
-	TRBJ1-5	-	TRBV28	TGTGCCAGCAGACAGTACAGGGAGGGCTATCAGCCCCAGCATTTT	CASRQYREGYQPQHF
-	TRBJ2-7	TRBD1	TRBV28	TGTGCCAGCAGGGCCGGAGGACAGGGGAGCGACGAGCAGTACTTC	CASRAGGQGSDEQYF
-	TRBJ2-1	-	TRBV7-2	TGTGCCAGCAGCTCTAGTTACCACAATGAGCAGTTCTTC	CASSSSYHNEQFF
-	TRBJ1-1	-	TRBV10-2	TGCGCCAGCAGTGAGTGGAGGGGGGGGACACGGAATGAAGCTTTCTTT	CASSEWRGGTRNEAFF
-	TRBJ1-6	-	TRBV30	TGTGCCTGGAGTTTGATCGGGGGTAATTCACCCCTCCACTTT	CAWSLIGGNSPLHF
-	TRBJ1-1	-	TRBV5-4	TGTGCCAGCAGCTTGGCGCGGGAGAACACTGAAGCTTTCTTT	CASSLARENTEAFF
-	TRBJ1-1	-	TRBV14	TGTGCCAGCAGCCAAGACGGAGGGATGGGGGGAGACCAAGTGATGAACACTGAAGCTTTCTTT	CASSQDGGMGGDQVMNTEAFF
-	TRBJ1-1	-	TRBV4-2	TGTGCCAGCAGCCAACACACAGAGAACACTGAAGCTTTCTTT	CASSQHTENTEAFF
few	TRBJ2-7	-	TRBV5-4	TGTGCCAGCAGCCAAAATATGGGGGCGAGCTCCTACGAGCAGTACTTC	CASSQNMGASSYEQYF
-	TRBJ1-1	-	TRBV5-1	TGCGCCAGCAGAGTTGGTAACGCAGGGGATATTGAAGCTTTCTTT	CASRVGNAGDIEAFF
-	TRBJ2-7	-	TRBV7-2	TGTGCCAGCAGCTTAGCGAGCAACCTTTACTCCTACGAGCAGTACTTC	CASSLASNLYSYEQYF
-	TRBJ2-5	TRBD1	TRBV28	TGTGCCAGCAGTTCCGATTCGACAGGGGACCAAGAGACCCAGTACTTC	CASSSDSTGDQETQYF
few	TRBJ2-1	-	TRBV4-2	TGTGCCAGCAGCCGAAGGCCAGGGGTCTCCTACAATGAGCAGTTCTTC	CASSRRPGVSYNEQFF
-	TRBJ1-2	TRBD1	TRBV2	TGTGCCAGCAGGGGACAGGGGGCGGTTGGCTACACCTTC	CASRGQGAVGYTF
-	TRBJ2-5	TRBD1	TRBV2	TGTGCCAGCAGGAGACAGGGAACGGAGGAGACCCAGTACTTC	CASRRQGTEETQYF
-	TRBJ2-7	-	TRBV6-6	TGTGCCAGCAGTCGCTCCTACGAGCAGTACTTC	CASSRSYEQYF
few	TRBJ1-1	-	TRBV4-3	TGCGCCAGCAGCCAAGAAGGGAGGATGAACACTGAAGCTTTCTTT	CASSQEGRMNTEAFF
-	TRBJ2-3	-	TRBV7-3	TGTGCCAGCAGCTTAAATGCGCTCGGCACCACAGATACGCAGTATTTT	CASSLNALGTTDTQYF
once	TRBJ1-2	TRBD1	TRBV9	TGTGCCAGCAGCGTAGTCCCTGGGACAGACTATGGCTACACCTTC	CASSVVPGTDYGYTF
-	TRBJ2-3	-	TRBV30	TGTGCCTGGAGAGGGGGCACAGATACGCAGTATTTT	CAWRGGTDTQYF
-	TRBJ1-4	-	TRBV10-3	TGTGCCATCAGTGCTAGGGGAGGGAGAGGGGGAAAACTGTTTTTT	CAISARGGRGGKLFF
-	TRBJ2-7	TRBD1	TRBV13	TGTGCCAGCAGCGGAGGGAGGGACAGGGGCTACGAGCAGTACTTC	CASSGGRDRGYEQYF
-	TRBJ1-1	-	TRBV6-5	TGTGCCAGCAGTTACCGCCGCAGACGGGGGGGGGCTGAAGCTTTCTTT	CASSYRRRRGGAEAFF
-	TRBJ2-3	-	TRBV6-5	TGTGCCAGCAGTTACAATTTCAGGACAGATACGCAGTATTTT	CASSYNFRTDTQYF
-	TRBJ2-1	TRBD1	TRBV6-5	TGTGCCAGCAGTATAGGACAGGGGGCGCACAATGAGCAGTTCTTC	CASSIGQGAHNEQFF
-	TRBJ2-1	-	TRBV2	TGTGCCAGCAGCGAAGGGGGGAGCCCAGTCTTC	CASSEGGSPVF
-	TRBJ2-3	TRBD2	TRBV29-1	TGCAGCGTTGAACCCGCGGGGGGCTCAAATACGCAGTATTTT	CSVEPAGGSNTQYF
-	TRBJ1-5	-	TRBV19	TGTGCCAGTAGCCCCAGGGGCGGGGGCGCGTATCAGCCCCAGCATTTT	CASSPRGGGAYQPQHF
-	TRBJ2-2	TRBD1	TRBV5-4	TGTGCCAGCAGCCAGGGGGACGGGAACACCGGGGAGCTGTTTTTT	CASSQGDGNTGELFF
once	TRBJ2-5	-	TRBV2	TGTGCCAGCAGTAGTACTCAAGAGACCCAGTACTTC	CASSSTQETQYF
-	TRBJ2-2	TRBD1	TRBV10-3	TGTGCCATCCATCAGGGGGACGGATACACCGGGGAGCTGTTTTTT	CAIHQGDGYTGELFF
once	TRBJ1-2	-	TRBV5-1	TGCGCCAGCAGCCCGGACGGTAACTATGGCTACACCTTC	CASSPDGNYGYTF
-	TRBJ2-3	-	TRBV5-4	TGTGCCAGCAGCTTGGCACAGGGTGGGACAGATACGCAGTATTTT	CASSLAQGGTDTQYF
-	TRBJ1-1	-	TRBV2	TGTGCCAGCAACACAGGGTGGGAGAACACTGAAGCTTTCTTT	CASNTGWENTEAFF
-	TRBJ2-1	-	TRBV30	TGTGCCTTCGGACCGGCCAATGAGCAGTTCTTC	CAFGPANEQFF
-	TRBJ2-1	TRBD2	TRBV5-6	TGTGCCAGCAGCTTTCTAGCGGGAACCTACAATGAGCAGTTCTTC	CASSFLAGTYNEQFF
once	TRBJ2-7	TRBD1	TRBV6-5	TGTGCCAGCAGTTACTCAGCAGGGGGCTCCTACGAGCAGTACTTC	CASSYSAGGSYEQYF
-	TRBJ2-7	TRBD1	TRBV29-1	TGCAGCGGGGGTTCCGGGACAGGGGGCCGCGAGCAGTACTTC	CSGGSGTGGREQYF
-	TRBJ1-1	TRBD1	TRBV27	TGTGCCAGCAAATCTCCGGGACAGGGTAGGCCTGAAGCTTTCTTT	CASKSPGQGRPEAFF
-	TRBJ2-7	-	TRBV7-9	TGTGCCAGCAGCTTAGACAGGGACGAGCAGTACTTC	CASSLDRDEQYF
-	TRBJ1-2	-	TRBV7-9	TGTGCCAGCAGCCTGGACAGTTCCTATGGCTACACCTTC	CASSLDSSYGYTF
-	TRBJ2-7	-	TRBV4-1	TGCGCCAGCAGCTCTGGGCCGGGTGACTACGAGCAGTACTTC	CASSSGPGDYEQYF
-	TRBJ2-2	-	TRBV10-3	TGTGCCATCAGTGAGTTAGGTACCGGGGAGCTGTTTTTT	CAISELGTGELFF
few	TRBJ1-1	-	TRBV5-6	TGTGCCAGCAGCTTGAACAGTTTACATACTGAAGCTTTCTTT	CASSLNSLHTEAFF
-	TRBJ1-1	-	TRBV5-1	TGCGCCAGCAGCTTGGTAGCAGTGAACACTGAAGCTTTCTTT	CASSLVAVNTEAFF
-	TRBJ1-2	TRBD1	TRBV19	TGTGCCAGTAGTATCCTTGGGACAGGGTACGATGGCTACACCTTC	CASSILGTGYDGYTF
-	TRBJ2-5	-	TRBV27	TGTGCCAGCAGTTTGGGGCCTGGCAGGAAAGAGACCCAGTACTTC	CASSLGPGRKETQYF